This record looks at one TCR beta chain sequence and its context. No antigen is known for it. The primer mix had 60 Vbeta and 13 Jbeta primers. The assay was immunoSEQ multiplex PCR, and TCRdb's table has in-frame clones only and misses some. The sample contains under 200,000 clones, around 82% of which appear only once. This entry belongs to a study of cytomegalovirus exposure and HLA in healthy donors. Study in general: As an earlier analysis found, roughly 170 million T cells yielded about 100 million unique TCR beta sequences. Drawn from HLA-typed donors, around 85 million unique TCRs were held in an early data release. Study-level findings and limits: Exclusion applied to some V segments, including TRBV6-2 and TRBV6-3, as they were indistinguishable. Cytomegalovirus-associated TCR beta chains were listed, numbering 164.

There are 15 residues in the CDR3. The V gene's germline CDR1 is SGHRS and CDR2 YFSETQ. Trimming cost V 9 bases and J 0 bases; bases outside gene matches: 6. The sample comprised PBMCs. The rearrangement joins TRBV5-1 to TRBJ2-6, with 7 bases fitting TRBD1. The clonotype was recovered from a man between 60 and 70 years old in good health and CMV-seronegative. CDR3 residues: CATTGQPSGANVLTF. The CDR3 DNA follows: TGCGCCACAACGGGACAGCCCTCTGGGGCCAACGTCCTGACTTTC.